The clone carrying this TCR beta chain was seen many times. Its antigen is not identified. Original data processing: A classifier for distant metastasis in papillary thyroid cancer was constructed using CDR3 differences observed across clinicopathological groups. TCRdb reprocessed the PCR reads via MiXCR. The authors' filters were not applied to this entry. The data show more than 35,000 clones, approximately 13% seen once. This CDR3 spans 15 amino acids. Trimming took 1 base from V and 3 from J; bases not matched to a gene: 3. Germline V gene data show CDR1 as MNHEY and CDR2 as SVGAGI. This sample stems from a study of metastatic and nonmetastatic thyroid tumors. For the study at large: Across blood and tumor or nodule tissue, repertoires from malignant and benign thyroid patients were compared with one another. Whole-study results and caveats: It was reported that TCR beta diversity was significantly higher in malignant thyroid tumors than benign nodules, in blood and tumor.

Thyroid surgery was preceded by no treatment in any patient. Sequencing was done on a sample of blood. The clonotype comes from a female donor with papillary thyroid cancer or a benign thyroid nodule (not recorded which). Some clones in this sample may be carry-over from other donors' samples. The gene calls are TRBV6-5 and TRBJ2-5, with TRBD2 identical over 9 bases. CDR3 in DNA: TGTGCCAGCAGTTACTACGCGGGAGGGAAAGAGACCCAGTACTTC. Its translation: CASSYYAGGKETQYF.